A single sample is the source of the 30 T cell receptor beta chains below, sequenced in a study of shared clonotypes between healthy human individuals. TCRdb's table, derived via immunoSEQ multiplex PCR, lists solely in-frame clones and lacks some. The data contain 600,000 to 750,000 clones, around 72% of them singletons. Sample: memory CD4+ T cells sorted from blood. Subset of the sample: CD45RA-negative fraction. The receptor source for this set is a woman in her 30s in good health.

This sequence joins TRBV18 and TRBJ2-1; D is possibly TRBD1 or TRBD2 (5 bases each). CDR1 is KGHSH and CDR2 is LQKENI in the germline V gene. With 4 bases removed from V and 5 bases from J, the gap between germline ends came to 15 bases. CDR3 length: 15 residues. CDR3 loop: CASSRGLGADNEQFF. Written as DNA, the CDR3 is TGTGCCAGCTCACGGGGGTTAGGAGCGGACAATGAGCAGTTCTTC.

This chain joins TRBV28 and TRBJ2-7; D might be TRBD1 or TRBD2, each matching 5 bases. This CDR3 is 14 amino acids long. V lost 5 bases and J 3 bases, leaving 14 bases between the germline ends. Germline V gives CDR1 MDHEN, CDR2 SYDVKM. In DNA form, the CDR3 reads TGTGCCAGCAGTCCCGGGACGCCGCACTACGAGCAGTACTTC. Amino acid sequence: CASSPGTPHYEQYF.

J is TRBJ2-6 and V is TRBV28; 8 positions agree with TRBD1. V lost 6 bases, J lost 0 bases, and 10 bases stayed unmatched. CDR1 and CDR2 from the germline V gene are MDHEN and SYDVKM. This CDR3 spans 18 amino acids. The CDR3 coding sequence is TGTGCCAGCAGGTCCTCTCGACAGGGGCGCTCTGGGGCCAACGTCCTGACTTTC. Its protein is CASRSSRQGRSGANVLTF.

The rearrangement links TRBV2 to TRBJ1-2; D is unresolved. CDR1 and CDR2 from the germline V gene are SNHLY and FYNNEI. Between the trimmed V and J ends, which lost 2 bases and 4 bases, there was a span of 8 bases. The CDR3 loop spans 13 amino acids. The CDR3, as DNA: TGTGCCAGCAGTGAAAGAACTTTCTATGGCTACACCTTC. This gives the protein CASSERTFYGYTF.

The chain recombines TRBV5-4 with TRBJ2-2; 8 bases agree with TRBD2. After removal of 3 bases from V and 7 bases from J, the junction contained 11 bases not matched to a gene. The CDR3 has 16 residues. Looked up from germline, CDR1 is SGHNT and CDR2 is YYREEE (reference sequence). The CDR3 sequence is CASSSKTSEDGGELFF. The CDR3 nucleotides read TGTGCCAGCAGCTCTAAGACTAGCGAGGATGGCGGGGAGCTGTTTTTT.

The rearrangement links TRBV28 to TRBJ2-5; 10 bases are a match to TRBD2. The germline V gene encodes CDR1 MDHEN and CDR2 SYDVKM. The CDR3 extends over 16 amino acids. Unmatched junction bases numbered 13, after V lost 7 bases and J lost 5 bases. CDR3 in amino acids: CASTFLGSGRFETQYF. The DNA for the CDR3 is TGTGCCAGCACCTTTCTCGGTAGCGGGAGGTTCGAGACCCAGTACTTC.

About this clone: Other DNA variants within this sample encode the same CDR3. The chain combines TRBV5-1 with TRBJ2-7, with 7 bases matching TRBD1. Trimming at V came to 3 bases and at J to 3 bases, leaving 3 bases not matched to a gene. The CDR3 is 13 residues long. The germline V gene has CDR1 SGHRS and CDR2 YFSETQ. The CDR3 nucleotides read TGCGCCAGCAGCTCCGGGACAGTCTACGAGCAGTACTTC. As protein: CASSSGTVYEQYF. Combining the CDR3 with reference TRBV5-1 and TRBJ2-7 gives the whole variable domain KAGVTQTPRYLIKTRGQQVTLSCSPISGHRSVSWYQQTPGQGLQFLFEYFSETQRNKGNFPGRFSGRQFSNSRSEMNVSTLELGDSALYLCASSSGTVYEQYFGPGTRLTVT.

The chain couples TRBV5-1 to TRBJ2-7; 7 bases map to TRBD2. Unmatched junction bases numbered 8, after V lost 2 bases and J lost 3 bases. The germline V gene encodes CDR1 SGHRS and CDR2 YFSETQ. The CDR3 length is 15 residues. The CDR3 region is CASSFDLAELYEQYF. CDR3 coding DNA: TGCGCCAGCAGCTTCGATCTAGCGGAGCTCTACGAGCAGTACTTC.

The CDR3 region has the DNA TGCAGTGCTAGGTCGGGCAACGTCCTGACTTTC. Its translation is CSARSGNVLTF. The rearrangement uses TRBV20-1 and TRBJ2-6, with D unclear. V was pared by 3 bases and J by 9 bases, with 6 bases between. The CDR3 is 11 residues long. Per germline, CDR1 DFQATT and CDR2 SNEGSKA (reference sequence).

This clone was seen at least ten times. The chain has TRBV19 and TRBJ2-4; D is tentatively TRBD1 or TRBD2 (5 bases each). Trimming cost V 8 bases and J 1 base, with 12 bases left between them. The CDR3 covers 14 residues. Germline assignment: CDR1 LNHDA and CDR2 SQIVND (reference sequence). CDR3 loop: CASAPGRAKNIQYF. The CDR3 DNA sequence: TGTGCCAGTGCCCCGGGACGGGCCAAAAACATTCAGTACTTC.

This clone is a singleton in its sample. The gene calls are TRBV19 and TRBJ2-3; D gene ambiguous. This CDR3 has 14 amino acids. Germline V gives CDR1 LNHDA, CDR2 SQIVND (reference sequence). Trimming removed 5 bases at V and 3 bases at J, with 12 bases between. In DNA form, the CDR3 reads TGTGCCAGTAGTGCCCAAGCTAGTACAGATACGCAGTATTTT. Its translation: CASSAQASTDTQYF. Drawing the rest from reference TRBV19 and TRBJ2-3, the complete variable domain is DGGITQSPKYLFRKEGQNVTLSCEQNLNHDAMYWYRQDPGQGLRLIYYSQIVNDFQKGDIAEGYSVSREKKESFPLTVTSAQKNPTAFYLCASSAQASTDTQYFGPGTRLTVL.

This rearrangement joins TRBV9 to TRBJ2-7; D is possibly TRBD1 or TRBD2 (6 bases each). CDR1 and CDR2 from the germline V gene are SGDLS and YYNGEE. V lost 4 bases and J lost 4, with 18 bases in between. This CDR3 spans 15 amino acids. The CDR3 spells CASSPHLEGGYEQYF. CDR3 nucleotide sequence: TGTGCCAGCAGCCCGCATTTGGAGGGGGGTTACGAGCAGTACTTC.

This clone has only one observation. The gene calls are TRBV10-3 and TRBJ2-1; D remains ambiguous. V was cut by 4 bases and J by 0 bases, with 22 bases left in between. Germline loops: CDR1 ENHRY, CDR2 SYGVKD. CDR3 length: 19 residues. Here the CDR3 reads CAISAYLPSGAGSYNEQFF. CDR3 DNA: TGTGCCATCAGTGCTTATTTGCCCTCCGGAGCCGGCTCCTACAATGAGCAGTTCTTC.

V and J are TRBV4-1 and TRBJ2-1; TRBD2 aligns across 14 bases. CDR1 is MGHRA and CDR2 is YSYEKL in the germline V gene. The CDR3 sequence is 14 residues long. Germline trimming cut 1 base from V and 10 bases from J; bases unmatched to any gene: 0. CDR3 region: CASSQGLAGGEQFF. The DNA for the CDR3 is TGCGCCAGCAGCCAAGGACTAGCGGGAGGGGAGCAGTTCTTC.

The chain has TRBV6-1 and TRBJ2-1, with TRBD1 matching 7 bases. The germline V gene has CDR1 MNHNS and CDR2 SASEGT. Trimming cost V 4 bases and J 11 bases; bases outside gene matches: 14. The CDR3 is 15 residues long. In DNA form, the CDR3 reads TGTGCCAGCAGTGCCTCTGGGACAGCCGCGGTGCAGCAGTTCTTC. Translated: CASSASGTAAVQQFF.

For the CDR3, the DNA is TGTGCCAGCAGCTCCTTCGGGACGACCTACAATGAGCAGTTCTTC. This encodes CASSSFGTTYNEQFF. V usage is TRBV7-2 and J usage is TRBJ2-1; D tentatively fits TRBD1 or TRBD2 (5 bases each). Trimming cost V 4 bases and J 2 bases, with 12 bases left between them. Germline assignment: CDR1 SGHTA and CDR2 FQGNSA. CDR3 length equals 15 residues.

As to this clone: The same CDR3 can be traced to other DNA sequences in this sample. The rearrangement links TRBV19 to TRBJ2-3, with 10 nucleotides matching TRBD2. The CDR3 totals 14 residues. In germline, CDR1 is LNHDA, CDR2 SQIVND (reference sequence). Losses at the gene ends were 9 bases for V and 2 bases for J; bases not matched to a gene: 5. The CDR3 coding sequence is TGTGCCAGCCGGACTAGCGGTGACACAGATACGCAGTATTTT. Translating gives CASRTSGDTDTQYF.

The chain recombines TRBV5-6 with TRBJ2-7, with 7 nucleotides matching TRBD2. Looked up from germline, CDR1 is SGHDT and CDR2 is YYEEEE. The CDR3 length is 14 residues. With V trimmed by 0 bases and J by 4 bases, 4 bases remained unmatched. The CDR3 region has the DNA TGTGCCAGCAGCTTGGGCGGGAGTAGGTACGAGCAGTACTTC. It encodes CASSLGGSRYEQYF. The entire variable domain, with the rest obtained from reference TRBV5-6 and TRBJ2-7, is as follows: DAGVTQSPTHLIKTRGQQVTLRCSPKSGHDTVSWYQQALGQGPQFIFQYYEEEERQRGNFPDRFSGHQFPNYSSELNVNALLLGDSALYLCASSLGGSRYEQYFGPGTRLTVT.

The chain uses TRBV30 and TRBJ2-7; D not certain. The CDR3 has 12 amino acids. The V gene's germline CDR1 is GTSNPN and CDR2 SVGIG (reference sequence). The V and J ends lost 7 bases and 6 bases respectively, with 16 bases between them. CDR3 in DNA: TGTGCCTACGGACGGCGATTGGGCGAGCAGTACTTC. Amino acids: CAYGRRLGEQYF.

For the CDR3, the DNA is TGTGCCAGCAGCTTAAGGGGCGAGGTGAACACTGAAGCTTTCTTT. Translated: CASSLRGEVNTEAFF. The V and J genes are TRBV7-8 and TRBJ1-1; weak D call: TRBD1 (5 bases). The CDR3 is made up of 15 amino acids. Trimming took off 2 bases at V and 0 bases at J, with 10 bases between the two ends. Germline values: CDR1 SGHVS, CDR2 FQNEAQ. Combining the CDR3 with reference TRBV7-8 and TRBJ1-1 gives the whole variable domain GAGVSQSPRYKVAKRGQDVALRCDPISGHVSLFWYQQALGQGPEFLTYFQNEAQLDKSGLPSDRFFAERPEGSVSTLKIQRTQQEDSAVYLCASSLRGEVNTEAFFGQGTRLTVV.

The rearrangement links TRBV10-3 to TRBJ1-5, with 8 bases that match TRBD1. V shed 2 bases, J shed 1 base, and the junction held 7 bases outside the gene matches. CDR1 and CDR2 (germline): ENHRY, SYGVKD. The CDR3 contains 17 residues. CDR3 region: CAISEGQGAPSNQPQHF. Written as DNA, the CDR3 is TGTGCCATCAGTGAGGGCCAGGGGGCCCCAAGCAATCAGCCCCAGCATTTT.

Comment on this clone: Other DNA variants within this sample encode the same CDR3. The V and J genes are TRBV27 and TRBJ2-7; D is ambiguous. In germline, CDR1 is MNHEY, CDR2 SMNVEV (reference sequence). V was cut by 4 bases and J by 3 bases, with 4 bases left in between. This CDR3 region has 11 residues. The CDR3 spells CASSSGYEQYF. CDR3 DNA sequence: TGTGCCAGCAGTTCGGGCTACGAGCAGTACTTC.

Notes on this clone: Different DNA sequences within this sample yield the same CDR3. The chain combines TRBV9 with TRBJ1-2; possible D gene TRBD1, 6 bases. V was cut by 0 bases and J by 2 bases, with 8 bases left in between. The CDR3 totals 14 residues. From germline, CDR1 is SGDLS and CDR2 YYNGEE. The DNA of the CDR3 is TGTGCCAGCAGCGTAGGGACAGAGAACTATGGCTACACCTTC. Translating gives CASSVGTENYGYTF.

CDR3 bases: TGTGCCAGCAGCTTAGAGGGTTTTGGAAACACCATATATTTT. Translated: CASSLEGFGNTIYF. The rearrangement joins TRBV7-9 to TRBJ1-3; D not resolved. This CDR3 spans 14 amino acids. Germline V gene sequence: CDR1 SEHNR, CDR2 FQNEAQ (reference sequence). Deletions cut 1 base from V and 3 bases from J, with 7 bases between. Together with reference TRBV7-9 and TRBJ1-3, the CDR3 gives the full variable domain: DTGVSQNPRHKITKRGQNVTFRCDPISEHNRLYWYRQTLGQGPEFLTYFQNEAQLEKSRLLSDRFSAERPKGSFSTLEIQRTEQGDSAMYLCASSLEGFGNTIYFGEGSWLTVV.

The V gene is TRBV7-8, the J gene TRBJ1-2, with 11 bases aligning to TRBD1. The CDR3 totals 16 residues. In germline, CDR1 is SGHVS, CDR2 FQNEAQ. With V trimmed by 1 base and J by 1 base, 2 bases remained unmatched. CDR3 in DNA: TGTGCCAGCAGCTTAGGGGACAGGGGGATTAACTATGGCTACACCTTC. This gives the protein CASSLGDRGINYGYTF.

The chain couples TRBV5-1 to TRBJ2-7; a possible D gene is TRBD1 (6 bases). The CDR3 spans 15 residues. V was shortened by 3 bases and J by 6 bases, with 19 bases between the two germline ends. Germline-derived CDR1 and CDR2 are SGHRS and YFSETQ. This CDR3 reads CASSYEPGVGAEQYF. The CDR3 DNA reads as TGCGCCAGCAGCTATGAGCCAGGGGTGGGGGCCGAGCAGTACTTC.

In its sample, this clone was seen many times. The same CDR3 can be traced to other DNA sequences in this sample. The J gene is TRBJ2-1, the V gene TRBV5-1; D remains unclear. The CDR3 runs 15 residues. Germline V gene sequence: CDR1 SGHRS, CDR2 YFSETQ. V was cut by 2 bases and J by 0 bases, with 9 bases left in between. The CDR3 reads CASSLDTSSYNEQFF. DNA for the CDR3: TGCGCCAGCAGCTTAGATACCAGCTCCTACAATGAGCAGTTCTTC.

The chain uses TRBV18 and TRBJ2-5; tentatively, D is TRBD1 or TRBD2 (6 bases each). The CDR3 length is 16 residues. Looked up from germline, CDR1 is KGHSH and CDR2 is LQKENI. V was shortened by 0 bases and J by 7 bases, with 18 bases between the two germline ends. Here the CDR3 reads CASSPPAGGRRGTQYF. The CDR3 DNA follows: TGTGCCAGCTCACCACCGGCCGGGGGCCGTCGAGGGACCCAGTACTTC.

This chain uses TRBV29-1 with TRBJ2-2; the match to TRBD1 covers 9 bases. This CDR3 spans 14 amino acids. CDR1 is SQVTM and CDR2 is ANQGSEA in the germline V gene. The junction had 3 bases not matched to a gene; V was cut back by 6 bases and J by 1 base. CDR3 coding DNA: TGCAGCGTGCGGGACAGGGAGAACACCGGGGAGCTGTTTTTT. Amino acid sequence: CSVRDRENTGELFF.

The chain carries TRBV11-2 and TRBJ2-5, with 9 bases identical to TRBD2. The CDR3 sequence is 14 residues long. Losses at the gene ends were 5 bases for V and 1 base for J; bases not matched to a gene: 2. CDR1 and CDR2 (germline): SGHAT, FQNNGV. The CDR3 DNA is TGTGCCAGCAGCCCTAGCGGGACCCAAGAGACCCAGTACTTC. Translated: CASSPSGTQETQYF.